Below, 12 T cell receptor beta chains from the same sample are listed, as sequenced in a study of CD8 T cells in Susac syndrome. It was with random hexamers that roughly 0.5 to 1 ug RNA was reverse transcribed. TCRdb passed the immunoSEQ multiplex PCR reads through MiXCR, listing each CDR3 protein once. The profile shows a few hundred thousand distinct CDR3 sequences, roughly 93% of them singletons. Specimen: CD4+ T cells from PBMCs. The receptors derive from a human donor with multiple sclerosis.

The chain joins TRBV5-4 to TRBJ2-3, with 8 nucleotides matching TRBD2. CDR3 size: 15 residues. Germline lookup yields CDR1 SGHNT and CDR2 YYREEE (reference sequence). J gave up 4 bases and V 3 bases, and 7 bases lay outside the gene matches. The CDR3, as DNA: TGTGCCAGCAGCTCCTGGGGGACTAGATCAGATACGCAGTATTTT. Its translation: CASSSWGTRSDTQYF. Full variable domain (outside the CDR3, taken from reference TRBV5-4 and TRBJ2-3): ETGVTQSPTHLIKTRGQQVTLRCSSQSGHNTVSWYQQALGQGPQFIFQYYREEENGRGNFPPRFSGLQFPNYSSELNVNALELDDSALYLCASSSWGTRSDTQYFGPGTRLTVL.

V usage is TRBV5-4 and J usage is TRBJ1-1, with D possibly being TRBD1 (5 bases). V was pared by 0 bases and J by 3 bases, with 12 bases between. CDR1 is SGHNT, CDR2 YYREEE, per germline (reference sequence). The CDR3 extends over 15 amino acids. The CDR3 region is CASSLGPGGDTEAFF. The DNA of the CDR3 is TGTGCCAGCAGCTTGGGCCCTGGAGGGGACACTGAAGCTTTCTTT.

The chain carries TRBV28 and TRBJ1-2, with D uncertain. The CDR3 contains 12 residues. Germline V gene data show CDR1 as MDHEN and CDR2 as SYDVKM. V gave up 2 bases and J gave up 14 bases, with 15 bases separating them. Here the CDR3 reads CASSLMSRLATF. CDR3 in DNA: TGTGCCAGCAGTTTAATGTCCCGGCTAGCGACCTTC.

This rearrangement joins TRBV6-5 to TRBJ1-3; maybe TRBD1 (5 bases). V gave up 7 bases and J gave up 4 bases, with 14 bases separating them. Germline V gene data show CDR1 as MNHEY and CDR2 as SVGAGI. This CDR3 contains 14 residues. CDR3 sequence reads: CASTRAGFGNTIYF. CDR3 sequence (DNA): TGTGCCAGCACCAGGGCAGGGTTCGGAAACACCATATATTTT.

The count of this clonotype is one. The chain has TRBV24-1 and TRBJ2-1, with unresolved D. The CDR3 extends over 14 amino acids. V lost 0 bases and J lost 7, with 9 bases in between. The germline gives CDR1 KGHDR, CDR2 SFDVKD. The DNA for the CDR3 is TGTGCCACCAGTGATTTGGTAAGGGCGAATGAGCAGTTCTTC. This sequence encodes CATSDLVRANEQFF.

The V gene is TRBV20-1, the J gene TRBJ1-2; weak D call: TRBD1 (5 bases). V lost 5 bases, J lost 8 bases, and 18 bases lay in between. This CDR3 is built from 13 residues. CDR1 and CDR2 from the germline V gene are DFQATT and SNEGSKA (reference sequence). Written as DNA, the CDR3 is TGCAGTGCTCGGGACGGAGCTTCGATCGGCTACACCTTC. It translates to CSARDGASIGYTF.

The chain uses TRBV10-3 and TRBJ2-7; D remains unclear. Trimming left V 6 bases short and J 0 bases short, with 15 bases between. Germline V gene sequence: CDR1 ENHRY, CDR2 SYGVKD. The CDR3 runs to 15 residues. CDR3 protein: CAISGRSRSSYEQYF. The DNA of the CDR3 is TGTGCCATCAGCGGCCGGAGCAGGAGCTCCTACGAGCAGTACTTC.

The chain employs TRBV20-1 and TRBJ2-3; the match to TRBD2 covers 8 bases. The ends lost 0 bases at V and 5 bases at J; junction bases unmatched: 10. The CDR3 has 16 amino acids. Per the germline V gene, CDR1 is DFQATT and CDR2 is SNEGSKA (reference sequence). CDR3: CSARDSLAGWVDTQYF. The CDR3 coding sequence is TGCAGTGCTAGAGATTCGCTAGCGGGTTGGGTAGATACGCAGTATTTT.

This chain uses TRBV9 with TRBJ1-1, with D possibly being TRBD1 (5 bases). Trimming took 0 bases from V and 2 from J, leaving 8 bases between them. CDR1 and CDR2 (germline): SGDLS, YYNGEE. CDR3 length: 14 amino acids. CDR3 sequence: CASSVDRINTEAFF. In DNA, the CDR3 is TGTGCCAGCAGCGTAGACAGGATTAACACTGAAGCTTTCTTT.

The genes are TRBV6-6 and TRBJ2-3, with TRBD2 matching over 8 bases. CDR1 and CDR2 from the germline V gene are MNHNY and SVGAGI (reference sequence). The length of the CDR3 is 15 residues. V shed 2 bases, J shed 5 bases, and the junction held 6 bases outside the gene matches. CDR3 in amino acids: CASSYRAGVGDTQYF. DNA for the CDR3: TGTGCCAGCAGTTACCGAGCGGGAGTAGGAGATACGCAGTATTTT.

The chain employs TRBV7-2 and TRBJ2-1; perhaps TRBD2 as D (5 bases). The V gene's germline CDR1 is SGHTA and CDR2 FQGNSA. This CDR3 contains 13 residues. Trimming took off 10 bases at V and 4 bases at J, with 14 bases between the two ends. CDR3 sequence: CAIRLQPYNEQFF. The CDR3 DNA reads TGTGCCATCCGACTACAACCTTACAATGAGCAGTTCTTC.

This sequence joins TRBV19 and TRBJ1-1; D is unresolved. The CDR3 runs to 14 residues. Trimming pared 5 bases from V and 0 bases from J, leaving 10 bases between. Per germline, CDR1 LNHDA and CDR2 SQIVND (reference sequence). The DNA for the CDR3 is TGTGCCAGTAGTGCCAACCCAGTGAACACTGAAGCTTTCTTT. Its protein is CASSANPVNTEAFF.